The entry that follows covers one T cell receptor beta chain sequence. Its target is unknown. Germline CDR1 is SGDLS and CDR2 is YYNGEE. The CDR3 consists of 14 residues. V was cut by 2 bases and J by 4 bases, with 12 bases left in between. This entry comes from a study of cytomegalovirus exposure and HLA in healthy donors. Notes on the study in general: Some segments of the V type, notably TRBV6-2 and TRBV6-3, were excluded as indistinguishable. There were some public TCRs occurring in many donors, but most TCR sequences were rare. Upon later analysis, TCR association rates were observed to vary by HLA locus, being highest for DRB1 and lowest for HLA-C. Reportedly, fewer N-insertions than the roughly 700-donor mean appeared in an Asian-associated ancestry cluster in a later analysis.

PCR was performed using 60 Vbeta and 13 Jbeta primers. Profiling relied on immunoSEQ multiplex PCR, and the TCRdb table lists in-frame clones only, not all of them. Of tens of thousands of clones in the sample, roughly 80% were seen once. The rearrangement joins TRBV9 to TRBJ1-2, with D hard to call. The source is a male donor in good health and CMV-seronegative. The source material was PBMCs. The CDR3 coding sequence is TGTGCCAGCAGCGTCGGGAAGGGCTCCTATGGCTACACCTTC. It specifies CASSVGKGSYGYTF.